The rows below give T cell receptor beta chains drawn from one sample of a study of CD8 T cells in Susac syndrome. TCRdb re-derived calls from the immunoSEQ multiplex PCR reads in MiXCR, one entry per CDR3 protein. The data show around 280,000 distinct CDR3 sequences, around 92% seen once. Sequenced sample: CD4+ T cells from PBMCs. The receptors stem from a human donor with multiple sclerosis. CDR3s include the opening cysteine and the closing phenylalanine or tryptophan. A D gene is named only where the DNA matches it firmly. For some rows the clone size is stated as once, few or many, or as a class when expanded; others skip it.

j_call d_call clone_size v_call cdr3_aa cdr3_nt
TRBJ1-1 NA NA TRBV12-3/TRBV12-4 CASSAQGGYTEAFF TGTGCCAGCAGTGCACAGGGTGGGTACACTGAAGCTTTCTTT
TRBJ2-1 NA NA TRBV2 CASSDSRSGGEQFF TGTGCCAGCAGTGATAGCAGGTCAGGTGGGGAGCAGTTCTTC
TRBJ2-1 TRBD2 NA TRBV18 CASSTLRTSGARENEQFF TGTGCCAGCTCAACGCTTCGGACTAGCGGGGCCCGTGAGAATGAGCAGTTCTTC
TRBJ1-3 NA NA TRBV18 CASSTGRDFGNTIYF TGTGCCAGCTCAACCGGACGGGACTTTGGAAACACCATATATTTT
TRBJ2-3 NA NA TRBV20-1 CSARADNGPRPDTQYF TGCAGTGCTAGAGCCGATAATGGGCCTCGACCAGATACGCAGTATTTT
TRBJ1-3 TRBD1 NA TRBV11-2 CASGGTARSGNTIYF TGTGCCAGCGGAGGGACAGCGCGCTCTGGAAACACCATATATTTT
TRBJ2-7 NA NA TRBV6-5 CASRSTATYEQYF TGTGCCAGCAGGTCGACAGCCACCTACGAGCAGTACTTC
TRBJ1-3 NA NA TRBV9 CASSATPGAGNTIYF TGTGCCAGCAGCGCCACCCCAGGGGCTGGAAACACCATATATTTT
TRBJ1-1 NA once TRBV5-1 CASSFGTWRTEAFF TGCGCCAGCAGCTTTGGCACGTGGAGAACTGAAGCTTTCTTT
TRBJ1-2 NA NA TRBV19 CASTPLSRSHITANYGYTF TGTGCCAGTACCCCCTTGAGTAGGAGCCACATAACCGCTAACTATGGCTACACCTTC
TRBJ2-1 NA NA TRBV7-2 CASSAQSPGSYNEQFF TGTGCCAGCAGCGCACAGTCCCCCGGCTCCTACAATGAGCAGTTCTTC
TRBJ2-1 NA NA TRBV12-3/TRBV12-4 CASSLNRGAYNEQFF TGTGCCAGCAGTTTAAACCGAGGCGCCTACAATGAGCAGTTCTTC
TRBJ2-3 NA once TRBV19 CASSIVDGFWATQYF TGTGCCAGTAGTATCGTGGACGGGTTTTGGGCTACGCAGTATTTT